This passage covers 9 T cell receptor beta chains from one sample sequenced in a study of post-analysis software for immune sequencing data. Included in the TCR beta cDNA libraries were unique molecular identifiers. Each CDR3 protein gets one entry after TCRdb re-called the PCR reads with MiXCR. The repertoire includes about 680,000 distinct CDR3 sequences, around 64% of them detected once, and 11% sits in the top ten. Overall study results and limits: In patients, about 5 TRBV segments were more frequent than in controls, with TRBV5-6, TRBV5-1 and TRBV20-1 among them.

The antigens of these receptors remain unknown. The sample comprised blood. These receptors were taken from a girl between 2 and 10 years old with multiple sclerosis.

This clonotype was observed a single time. V and J are TRBV5-1 and TRBJ2-3; D may be TRBD2 (5 bases). There are 14 residues in the CDR3. CDR1 SGHRS and CDR2 YFSETQ come from the germline V gene. V lost 1 base and J lost 6, with 12 bases in between. The CDR3 here is CASSLTDRRDTQYF. DNA of the CDR3: TGCGCCAGCAGCTTGACCGACCGGAGGGATACGCAGTATTTT.

The chain employs TRBV5-1 and TRBJ1-1; 7 bases agree with TRBD1. This CDR3 region has 14 residues. CDR1 and CDR2 (germline): SGHRS, YFSETQ. With V trimmed by 3 bases and J by 4 bases, 6 bases remained unmatched. The DNA for the CDR3 is TGCGCCAGCAGCTCGACAGGGAGACCCACTGAAGCTTTCTTT. It is translated as CASSSTGRPTEAFF.

The chain recombines TRBV5-1 with TRBJ2-5; D may be TRBD2 (6 bases). Judging by the DNA end, TRBJ2-7 fits better; the J call may be wrong. CDR3 size: 11 residues. Germline values: CDR1 SGHRS, CDR2 YFSETQ. As DNA, the CDR3 is TGCGCCAGCCGGGAGTACTACGAGCAGTACTTC. Translation gives CASREYYEQYF.

A few counts support this clonotype. This chain links TRBV20-1 with TRBJ1-1; no definite D call. V was cut by 1 base and J by 1 base, with 7 bases left in between. Germline V gene lookup returns CDR1 DFQATT and CDR2 SNEGSKA (reference sequence). The CDR3 extends over 13 amino acids. The CDR3 loop reads CSARGVGNTEAFF. CDR3 coding DNA: TGCAGTGCTAGAGGGGTCGGGAACACTGAAGCTTTCTTT.

This clonotype was detected a few times. The chain is built from TRBV7-2 and TRBJ2-3, with 7 bases matching TRBD2. Looked up from germline, CDR1 is SGHTA and CDR2 is FQGNSA. This CDR3 comprises 13 residues. Unmatched junction bases numbered 5, after V lost 5 bases and J lost 6 bases. The CDR3 reads CASSPRAGDTQYF. CDR3 sequence (DNA): TGTGCCAGCAGCCCTCGAGCGGGGGATACGCAGTATTTT.

The chain carries TRBV12-3 or TRBV12-4 and TRBJ1-1; no clear D. V was clipped by 2 bases and J by 5 bases, with 9 bases between them. The CDR3 runs to 13 residues. Here the CDR3 reads CASSLQAGTEAFF. The CDR3 DNA sequence: TGTGCCAGCAGTTTACAGGCGGGTACTGAAGCTTTCTTT.

This chain joins TRBV20-1 and TRBJ2-1; 7 bases line up with TRBD1. V lost 2 bases and J lost 3; bases outside the gene matches: 4. The CDR3 is made up of 14 amino acids. Germline loops: CDR1 DFQATT, CDR2 SNEGSKA (reference sequence). The chain's CDR3 is CSARKQGFYNEQFF. The CDR3 nucleotides are TGCAGTGCTAGAAAACAGGGGTTCTACAATGAGCAGTTCTTC.

The chain combines TRBV12-3 or TRBV12-4 with TRBJ1-4; 9 positions agree with TRBD1. Trimming took 1 base from V and 0 from J; bases not matched to a gene: 3. The CDR3 length is 17 residues. The CDR3 here is CASSLVDRGPTNEKLFF. The CDR3 nucleotides are TGTGCCAGCAGTTTAGTGGACAGGGGTCCAACTAATGAAAAACTGTTTTTT.

There are a few counts of this clonotype. V and J are TRBV25-1 and TRBJ1-5; D remains unclear. The CDR3 is 13 residues long. Trimming took 3 bases from V and 4 from J, leaving 7 bases between them. Looked up from germline, CDR1 is MGHDK and CDR2 is SYGVNS. The CDR3 DNA reads TGTGCCAGCAGTGAGTCGTTAAATCAGCCCCAGCATTTT. This translates into CASSESLNQPQHF.